The 26 T cell receptor beta chains below come from one sample, sequenced in a study of blood T cell repertoires in COVID-19. Sequencing was performed with immunoSEQ multiplex PCR; in TCRdb, only in-frame clones are kept and a portion is missing. This sample has about 39,000 clones, with 85% to 90% found just once. Sequenced: peripheral blood. These receptor sequences come from a man between 45 and 60 years old with active or convalescent COVID-19.

This clone is a singleton in its sample. The CDR3 nucleotides read TGTGCCAGCAACAGAGGACAGGGCGGCAATCAGCCCCAGCATTTT. Translating gives CASNRGQGGNQPQHF. V and J are TRBV28 and TRBJ1-5, with 8 nucleotides matching TRBD1. This CDR3 contains 15 residues. Germline trimming cut 7 bases from V and 2 bases from J; bases unmatched to any gene: 7. Germline V gives CDR1 MDHEN, CDR2 SYDVKM.

This clone was counted once. This chain joins TRBV27 and TRBJ1-6; D gene ambiguous. CDR3 length: 12 residues. V was pared by 6 bases and J by 12 bases, with 12 bases between. The germline V gene has CDR1 MNHEY and CDR2 SMNVEV (reference sequence). The CDR3 DNA sequence: TGTGCCAGCAGCACCGCGGGTTTACCCCTCCACTTT. This gives the protein CASSTAGLPLHF.

The V gene is TRBV29-1, the J gene TRBJ1-1; 7 positions agree with TRBD1. The CDR3 extends over 11 amino acids. Germline V gene data show CDR1 as SQVTM and CDR2 as ANQGSEA. The trim removed 7 bases at V and 5 bases at J, leaving 4 bases unmatched. CDR3 sequence (DNA): TGCAGCGGGTTGACAGGGACTGAAGCTTTCTTT. Its protein product is CSGLTGTEAFF.

This clone appeared a few times. The CDR3: CASSFRGAETQYF. The CDR3 DNA is TGTGCCAGCAGCTTCAGGGGAGCGGAGACCCAGTACTTC. The genes are TRBV5-4 and TRBJ2-5; TRBD1 is a possible D gene (6 bases). Germline loops: CDR1 SGHNT, CDR2 YYREEE (reference sequence). Deletions cut 2 bases from V and 5 bases from J, with 10 bases between. This CDR3 spans 13 amino acids. Based on the CDR3 plus reference TRBV5-4 and TRBJ2-5, the full variable domain is ETGVTQSPTHLIKTRGQQVTLRCSSQSGHNTVSWYQQALGQGPQFIFQYYREEENGRGNFPPRFSGLQFPNYSSELNVNALELDDSALYLCASSFRGAETQYFGPGTRLLVL.

The genes are TRBV11-2 and TRBJ1-2; a possible D gene is TRBD1 (5 bases). The CDR3 extends over 14 amino acids. Trimming removed 5 bases at V and 3 bases at J, with 13 bases between. In germline, CDR1 is SGHAT, CDR2 FQNNGV. DNA for the CDR3: TGTGCCAGCAGCGCCGGGGGGGGTGACTATGGCTACACCTTC. It encodes CASSAGGGDYGYTF. Using reference TRBV11-2 and TRBJ1-2 for the parts outside the CDR3, the full variable domain is EAGVAQSPRYKIIEKRQSVAFWCNPISGHATLYWYQQILGQGPKLLIQFQNNGVVDDSQLPKDRFSAERLKGVDSTLKIQPAKLEDSAVYLCASSAGGGDYGYTFGSGTRLTVV.

The rearrangement links TRBV6-5 to TRBJ2-2; D uncertain. CDR3 length equals 11 residues. Between the trimmed V and J ends, which lost 7 bases and 6 bases, there was a span of 6 bases. The germline V gene has CDR1 MNHEY and CDR2 SVGAGI. CDR3: CASNFAGELFF. DNA of the CDR3: TGTGCCAGCAATTTCGCCGGGGAGCTGTTTTTT.

In this sample, this clone turned up a few times. V gene TRBV5-1 combines with J gene TRBJ1-1, with 8 bases lining up with TRBD1. V gave up 0 bases and J gave up 8 bases; unmatched junction bases: 3. Germline-derived CDR1 and CDR2 are SGHRS and YFSETQ. The CDR3 consists of 13 residues. The DNA for the CDR3 is TGCGCCAGCAGCTTGGCGGGGACAGGAGAAGCTTTCTTT. This codes for CASSLAGTGEAFF.

The rearrangement links TRBV28 to TRBJ2-4; D uncertain. Germline loops: CDR1 MDHEN, CDR2 SYDVKM. V lost 7 bases to trimming and J lost 11 bases, with 15 bases between them. The CDR3 length is 12 residues. The CDR3 nucleotides read TGTGCCAGCACTTCTGTCCGCGAGGTTCAGTACTTC. It yields the protein CASTSVREVQYF.

CDR3 sequence reads: CASSMLPIGMAGELFF. The CDR3 coding sequence is TGTGCCAGTAGTATGCTTCCGATTGGCATGGCCGGGGAGCTGTTTTTT. V and J are TRBV19 and TRBJ2-2; D unclear. Germline V gene sequence: CDR1 LNHDA, CDR2 SQIVND (reference sequence). The CDR3 has 16 residues. Trimming took off 3 bases at V and 6 bases at J, with 17 bases between the two ends.

This clone was found once. The gene calls are TRBV11-2 and TRBJ1-1, with D uncertain. This CDR3 has 13 amino acids. The germline V gene encodes CDR1 SGHAT and CDR2 FQNNGV. Trimming took 5 bases from V and 5 from J, leaving 12 bases between them. CDR3 amino acids: CASSLQQPTEAFF. Written as DNA, the CDR3 is TGTGCCAGCAGCCTACAGCAGCCGACTGAAGCTTTCTTT.

The CDR3 DNA reads as TGTGCCAGCAGTGTGGACTGGAATTACAATGAGCAGTTCTTC. It translates to CASSVDWNYNEQFF. J is TRBJ2-1 and V is TRBV6-4; TRBD2 might be the D (5 bases). From germline, CDR1 is MRHNA and CDR2 SNTAGT. The V end lost 4 bases, the J end lost 4 bases, and 11 bases lay between the germline ends. The length of the CDR3 is 14 residues.

The chain employs TRBV5-1 and TRBJ1-2; 7 bases agree with TRBD1. The germline V gene encodes CDR1 SGHRS and CDR2 YFSETQ. This CDR3 is 14 amino acids long. The V segment lost 4 bases and the J segment 0 bases; nucleotides outside the gene matches: 3. In DNA, the CDR3 is TGCGCCAGCAGCGGGGACAGAGCTAACTATGGCTACACCTTC. It specifies CASSGDRANYGYTF.

CDR3 DNA: TGCGCCAGCAGCCGGACCGGGGAGCTGTTTTTT. This translates into CASSRTGELFF. The rearrangement uses TRBV5-1 and TRBJ2-2; D remains ambiguous. Trimming took off 4 bases at V and 5 bases at J, with 3 bases between the two ends. Looked up from germline, CDR1 is SGHRS and CDR2 is YFSETQ. This CDR3 is 11 amino acids long.

V usage is TRBV2 and J usage is TRBJ2-2; weak D call: TRBD1 (5 bases). V lost 8 bases and J lost 2, with 15 bases in between. The CDR3 length is 15 residues. Germline V gives CDR1 SNHLY, CDR2 FYNNEI. DNA of the CDR3: TGTGCCAGCCAGGGAACCAATCTAAACACCGGGGAGCTGTTTTTT. Its translation: CASQGTNLNTGELFF. The variable domain in full, completed from reference TRBV2 and TRBJ2-2, reads EPEVTQTPSHQVTQMGQEVILRCVPISNHLYFYWYRQILGQKVEFLVSFYNNEISEKSEIFDDQFSVERPDGSNFTLKIRSTKLEDSAMYFCASQGTNLNTGELFFGEGSRLTVL.

The V gene is TRBV2, the J gene TRBJ1-6; 7 nucleotides line up with TRBD1. V gave up 8 bases and J gave up 7 bases; unmatched junction bases: 5. There are 13 residues in the CDR3. Germline V gene sequence: CDR1 SNHLY, CDR2 FYNNEI. The CDR3 DNA sequence: TGTGCCAGCCGACAGGGCGTGAATTCACCCCTCCACTTT. Residues: CASRQGVNSPLHF.

The chain carries TRBV19 and TRBJ1-6; TRBD1 aligns across 10 bases. The V segment lost 5 bases and the J segment 7 bases; nucleotides outside the gene matches: 11. The V gene's germline CDR1 is LNHDA and CDR2 SQIVND (reference sequence). This CDR3 contains 17 residues. DNA for the CDR3: TGTGCCAGTAGTTCGAAATTCCGGGACAGGGGAAATTCACCCCTCCACTTT. Amino acids: CASSSKFRDRGNSPLHF. Combining the CDR3 with reference TRBV19 and TRBJ1-6 gives the whole variable domain DGGITQSPKYLFRKEGQNVTLSCEQNLNHDAMYWYRQDPGQGLRLIYYSQIVNDFQKGDIAEGYSVSREKKESFPLTVTSAQKNPTAFYLCASSSKFRDRGNSPLHFGNGTRLTVT.

The chain combines TRBV18 with TRBJ1-2; 7 nucleotides match TRBD1. Per the germline V gene, CDR1 is KGHSH and CDR2 is LQKENI. The CDR3 is 13 residues long. V lost 1 base and J lost 8; bases outside the gene matches: 4. Here the CDR3 DNA reads TGTGCCAGCTCACCACAGGGGGCAATGGGCTACACCTTC. Protein: CASSPQGAMGYTF. Full variable domain (remainder filled in from reference TRBV18 and TRBJ1-2): NAGVMQNPRHLVRRRGQEARLRCSPMKGHSHVYWYRQLPEEGLKFMVYLQKENIIDESGMPKERFSAEFPKEGPSILRIQQVVRGDSAAYFCASSPQGAMGYTFGSGTRLTVV.

The V and J genes are TRBV7-8 and TRBJ1-6, with a weak D call TRBD1 (5 bases). The germline V and J ends were trimmed by 2 bases and 10 bases, with 15 bases remaining between them. Germline V gene sequence: CDR1 SGHVS, CDR2 FQNEAQ. The CDR3 runs 15 residues. The CDR3 DNA sequence: TGTGCCAGCAGCTTATATAGTGAGAGACAGTCACCCCTCCACTTT. Its protein product is CASSLYSERQSPLHF.

The rearrangement uses TRBV2 and TRBJ2-7, with D maybe TRBD1 (5 bases). Trimming shortened V by 6 bases and J by 4 bases, and 13 bases separated the two germline ends. Per germline, CDR1 SNHLY and CDR2 FYNNEI. There are 13 residues in the CDR3. The CDR3 sequence is CASRVDRGYEQYV. DNA for the CDR3: TGTGCCAGCAGAGTCGATAGGGGATACGAGCAGTACGTC.

This sequence joins TRBV28 and TRBJ1-2; weak D call: TRBD1 (5 bases). The CDR3 loop spans 13 amino acids. Between the trimmed V and J ends, which lost 6 bases and 8 bases, there was a span of 16 bases. Germline V CDR1 and CDR2: MDHEN, SYDVKM. The CDR3: CASRAGWGRGYTF. The CDR3 DNA sequence: TGTGCCAGCAGGGCAGGGTGGGGCCGAGGCTACACCTTC.

V gene TRBV6-5 combines with J gene TRBJ2-7; 9 nucleotides line up with TRBD1. With V trimmed by 6 bases and J by 7 bases, 10 bases remained unmatched. CDR1 and CDR2 (germline): MNHEY, SVGAGI. The CDR3 extends over 14 amino acids. DNA for the CDR3: TGTGCCAGCAGCCGGGCCGGGACAGGGAGAGAGCAGTACTTC. Translating gives CASSRAGTGREQYF.

The J gene is TRBJ2-7, the V gene TRBV20-1; the D is unclear. The CDR3 spans 13 residues. Germline CDR1 reads DFQATT; CDR2 reads SNEGSKA (reference sequence). V dropped 3 bases and J dropped 5 bases, with 14 bases sitting between them. CDR3 DNA: TGCAGTGCTAGTTATCCCCTAAGCAACGAGCAGTACTTC. Its protein is CSASYPLSNEQYF.

V and J are TRBV4-1 and TRBJ2-4, with TRBD2 matching over 13 bases. The CDR3 has 16 amino acids. V lost 4 bases, J lost 8 bases, and 8 bases stayed unmatched. Looked up from germline, CDR1 is MGHRA and CDR2 is YSYEKL. This chain's CDR3 is CASSRRTSGGRDIQYF. CDR3 bases: TGCGCCAGCAGCCGACGGACTAGCGGGGGCCGGGACATTCAGTACTTC.

This chain uses TRBV28 with TRBJ1-2, with 7 positions matching TRBD1. V lost 4 bases and J lost 5; bases outside the gene matches: 7. CDR1 is MDHEN, CDR2 SYDVKM, per germline. This CDR3 spans 14 amino acids. CDR3 nucleotides: TGTGCCAGCAGTTCCGCAGGGACAGTATATGGCTACACCTTC. Protein sequence: CASSSAGTVYGYTF.

The V call is TRBV2, the J call TRBJ1-1, with a possible D match to TRBD1 (6 bases). The CDR3 sequence is 15 residues long. The germline V gene has CDR1 SNHLY and CDR2 FYNNEI. V lost 7 bases to trimming and J lost 1 base, with 16 bases between them. The DNA for the CDR3 is TGTGCCAGCAAAACTGGACAGTCAACGAACACTGAAGCTTTCTTT. Its translation: CASKTGQSTNTEAFF.

The rearrangement joins TRBV27 to TRBJ2-1; TRBD2 aligns across 11 bases. V lost 3 bases and J lost 4; bases outside the gene matches: 5. CDR1 and CDR2 (germline): MNHEY, SMNVEV (reference sequence). The CDR3 sequence is 16 residues long. The CDR3 spells CASSFPLAGGYNEQFF. CDR3 bases: TGTGCCAGCAGTTTCCCTCTAGCGGGGGGTTACAATGAGCAGTTCTTC.